Below, one TCR beta chain is given with its context. The antigen is unknown. Germline-derived CDR1 and CDR2 are SGHRS and YFSETQ. The CDR3 has 15 amino acids. V lost 0 bases and J 5 bases, leaving 9 bases between the germline ends. This record comes from a study of cytomegalovirus exposure and HLA in healthy donors. Study observations and caveats: The authors judged a highly shared variant cluster likely a sequencing artifact.

The PCR was carried out with 60 Vbeta primers and 13 Jbeta primers. TCRdb's table, derived via immunoSEQ multiplex PCR, lists solely in-frame clones and lacks some. The repertoire holds roughly 150,000 clones, with around 63% as singletons. The donors were healthy bone marrow donors. At sampling all donors were nominally healthy, likely with unrecorded immune exposures. Sequencing input: PBMCs. The sequence came from a human donor in good health. The chain links TRBV5-1 to TRBJ2-6; D unclear. The CDR3 spells CASSLGQSWANVLTF. CDR3 DNA: TGCGCCAGCAGCTTGGGCCAGTCATGGGCCAACGTCCTGACTTTC.